This TCR beta chain was profiled in a study of blood T cell repertoires in COVID-19 (dated by TCRdb to between 2020 and 2021). Looking at the study overall: Samples from collaborators originated in the United States, Italy and Spain and spanned both the acute and convalescent phases of COVID-19. Where available, HLA class I and class II types were taken from metadata supplied by the sample provider and were not determined by assay-based typing. Samples were obtained from the ongoing ImmuneRACE study (first 160 participants) and from over a thousand subjects provided by 6 global collaborators. Deeply sampled blood TCRbeta repertoires from subjects exposed to, actively infected with, or recovered from COVID-19 were included in the dataset. The repertoires were made available in a free public database intended to serve as a resource for research on the immune response to SARS-CoV-2. The prospective study material was composed of cDNA or gDNA derived from T cells, B-cell-depleted T cells, or PBMCs. A de-identified subject ID, COVID-19 status, age in years and sex were almost always included in the sample metadata. What the study reported, not specific to this receptor: Clinical and demographic metadata were provided uncurated, with the amount varying by source and participant.

TCRbeta CDR3 regions were amplified from genomic DNA using the immunoSEQ Assay, a bias-controlled multiplex PCR. On the study's bioinformatics: The number of nucleated cells in each sample was estimated from the amplification of reference gene primers within the assay. To quantify the absolute abundance of each unique TCRbeta CDR3 rearrangement, sequence reads were collapsed and filtered. Productive Simpson clonality was computed per sample as the square root of Simpson's diversity index over productive rearrangements. Entries here come from immuneACCESS through TCRdb and include only in-frame sequences with V and J called. Some clones fail to appear in such tables; in the studies checked, an unresolved V gene covers under half of the shortfall, and the cause of the remainder is unknown. V and J calls and clone size follow that table, whereas D and trimming were derived from the DNA. Here the sample has about 240,000 clones; roughly 80% occur a single time. Together, the top ten hold 3% to 4.5% of the sample.

Participants in the prospective study were aged roughly 18 to 90 years, lived in some 24 United States geographic areas, and enrolled through a virtual design. To assign participants to cohorts, the prospective study relied on clinical history that participants themselves reported in a screening survey and a study questionnaire. Exposed participants had been in contact with someone with a PCR-confirmed or clinician-diagnosed COVID-19 case within 2 weeks of study entry. Each participant in the prospective study had whole blood, serum and a nasopharyngeal or oropharyngeal swab collected by mobile phlebotomists. Prospective study participants could optionally give additional blood draws and questionnaires over an approximately 2-month period. Blood samples from the prospective study were shipped frozen or at room temperature prior to DNA extraction. Comments on this clone: No antigen is known for it. It has no much larger one-base neighbor in the sample; base qualities were not kept.

Its CDR3 holds 14 amino acids, cysteine through phenylalanine. The retained sequence is limited to the CDR3, 42 bases, with the frame set at the first base. V loses 0 bases of germline sequence and J loses 1 base, and the interval between the two ends is 7 bases. Per the germline V gene (reference sequence), SGHNT is the CDR1 and YYREEE is the CDR2. The TCR was taken from a woman aged 40 to 55 who had been exposed to COVID-19. The chain is encoded by TRBV5-4 joined to TRBJ2-5; no D gene call is confident. Sequencing was done on a sample of PBMCs or T cells enriched from blood (not recorded which). The CDR3 protein: CASSLGSGQETQYF. The DNA sequence is as follows: TGTGCCAGCAGCTTGGGGTCAGGCCAAGAGACCCAGTACTTC.